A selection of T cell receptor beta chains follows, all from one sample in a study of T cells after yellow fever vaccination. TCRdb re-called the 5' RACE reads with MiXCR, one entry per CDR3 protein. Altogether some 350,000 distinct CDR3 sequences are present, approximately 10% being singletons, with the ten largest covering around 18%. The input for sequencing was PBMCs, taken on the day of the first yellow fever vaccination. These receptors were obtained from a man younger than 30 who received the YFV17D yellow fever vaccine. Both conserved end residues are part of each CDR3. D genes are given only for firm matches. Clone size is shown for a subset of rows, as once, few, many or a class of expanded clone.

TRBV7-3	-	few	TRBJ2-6	TGTGCCAGCAGCCCCCGTAACGCTGGGGCCAACGTCCTGACTTTC	CASSPRNAGANVLTF
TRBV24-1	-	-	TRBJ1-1	TGTGCCACCAGTGATTTGACATTCACCTCCGGAGCTTTCTTT	CATSDLTFTSGAFF
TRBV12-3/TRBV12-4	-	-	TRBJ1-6	TGTGCCAGCAGGTTAAATGGAGGGAACAACTCACCCCTCCACTTT	CASRLNGGNNSPLHF
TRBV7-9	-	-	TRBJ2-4	TGTGCCAGCAGCTTAGGTCAGAGCATAGCCAAAAACATTCAGTACTTC	CASSLGQSIAKNIQYF
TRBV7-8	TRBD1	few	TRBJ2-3	TGTGCCAGCAGCTCTATGGGACAGGGGGCAGATACGCAGTATTTT	CASSSMGQGADTQYF
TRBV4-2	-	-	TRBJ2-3	TGTGCCAGCAGCCCCGCCCCGGTGGTCGGCACAGATACGCAGTATTTT	CASSPAPVVGTDTQYF
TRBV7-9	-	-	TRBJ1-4	TGTGCCAGCAGCTCCTTTGACAGCCCGAATAATGAAAAACTGTTTTTT	CASSSFDSPNNEKLFF
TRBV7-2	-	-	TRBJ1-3	TGTGCCAGCAGCCCTCCCGGGGCGAGAAACACCATATATTTT	CASSPPGARNTIYF
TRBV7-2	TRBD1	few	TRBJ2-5	TGTGCCAGCAGCTCAATGACAGGGTTAAAGACCCAGTACTTC	CASSSMTGLKTQYF
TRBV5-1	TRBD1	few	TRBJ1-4	TGCGCCAGCAGAATGGACAGGGCGAATGAAAAACTGTTTTTT	CASRMDRANEKLFF
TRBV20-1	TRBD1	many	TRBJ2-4	TGCAGTGCTAACACCGGGACAGACCTAAACATTCAGTACTTC	CSANTGTDLNIQYF
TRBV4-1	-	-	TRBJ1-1	TGCGCCAGCAGTCTAGAGGCCAGGCTGGCAGAAGCTTTCTTT	CASSLEARLAEAFF
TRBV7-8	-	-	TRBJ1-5	TGTGCCAGCAGCCAACAGGGTCCCTTCTATAGCAATCAGCCCCAGCATTTT	CASSQQGPFYSNQPQHF
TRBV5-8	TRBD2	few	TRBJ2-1	TGTGCCAGCAGCTTTACTAGCGGGGGGCCTCCCTACAATGAGCAGTTCTTC	CASSFTSGGPPYNEQFF
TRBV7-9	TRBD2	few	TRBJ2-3	TGTGCCAGCAGCCTCGGTCAGCGGGGGGCCGCAGATACGCAGTATTTT	CASSLGQRGAADTQYF
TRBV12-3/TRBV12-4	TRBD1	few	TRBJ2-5	TGTGCCAGCAGTCCAACGACAGGGGGCTGGGAGACCCAGTACTTC	CASSPTTGGWETQYF
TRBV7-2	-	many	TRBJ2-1	TGTGCCAGCAGCTTAGTACAGGGTTGGGATGAGCAGTTCTTC	CASSLVQGWDEQFF
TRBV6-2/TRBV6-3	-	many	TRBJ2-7	TGTGCCAGCAGTTACAGGTGGGCCTACGAGCAGTACTTC	CASSYRWAYEQYF
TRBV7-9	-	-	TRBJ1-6	TGTGCCAGCAGCCCCGAGCCTATGGGTTACGAATCACCCCTCCACTTT	CASSPEPMGYESPLHF
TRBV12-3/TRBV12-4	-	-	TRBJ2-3	TGTGCCAGTAGGCTGGGGGGCAACTTTCTCGATACGCAGTATTTT	CASRLGGNFLDTQYF
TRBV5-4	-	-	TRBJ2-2	TGTGCCAGCAGCTTGGGGGCAGGGATACTTTGGACCGGGGAGCTGTTTTTT	CASSLGAGILWTGELFF
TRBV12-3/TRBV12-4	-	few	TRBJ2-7	TGTGCCAGCAGTCGACCCAGGACCCCCTACGAGCAGTACTTC	CASSRPRTPYEQYF
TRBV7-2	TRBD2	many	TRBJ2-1	TGTGCCAGCAGTTCCCTAGCGGGGGCCAGAGAGCAGTTCTTC	CASSSLAGAREQFF
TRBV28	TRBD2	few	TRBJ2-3	TGTGCCAGCAGTTTGGGGTCAGCGGGGGGCACAGATACGCAGTATTTT	CASSLGSAGGTDTQYF
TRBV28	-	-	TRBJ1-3	TGTGCCAGCAAGAGACTGGGCAGGGCAGAAAACACCATATATTTT	CASKRLGRAENTIYF
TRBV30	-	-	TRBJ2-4	TGTGCCTGGAGTCCACCCGGGGAAAACATTCAGTACTTC	CAWSPPGENIQYF
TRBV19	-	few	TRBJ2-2	TGTGCCAGTAGTCCAGGGGCACTACGAAGGACCGGGGAGCTGTTTTTT	CASSPGALRRTGELFF
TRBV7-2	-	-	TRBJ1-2	TGTGCCAGCAGCTTAGCGTCGACGGCGCCCGGACACACCTTC	CASSLASTAPGHTF
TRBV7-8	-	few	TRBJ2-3	TGTGCCAGCAACCCCTACAACACAGATACGCAGTATTTT	CASNPYNTDTQYF
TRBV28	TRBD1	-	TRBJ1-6	TGTGCCAGCAGGGGGACAGTCGGCGCCTATAATTCACCCCTCCACTTT	CASRGTVGAYNSPLHF
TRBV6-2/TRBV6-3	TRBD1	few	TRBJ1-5	TGTGCCAGCAGTCGAATTGGACAGGGACGGCAGCCCCAGCATTTT	CASSRIGQGRQPQHF
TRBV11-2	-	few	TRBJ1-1	TGTGCCAGCAGCTTAGCTCAGGGAAGGGGGACTGAAGCTTTCTTT	CASSLAQGRGTEAFF
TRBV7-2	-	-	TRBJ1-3	TGTGCCAGCAGCCCGGGACTGTACTCTGGAAACACCATATATTTT	CASSPGLYSGNTIYF
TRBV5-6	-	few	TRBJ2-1	TGTGCCAGCAGCTTGGCGGACCCCGGGACTGAGCAGTTCTTC	CASSLADPGTEQFF
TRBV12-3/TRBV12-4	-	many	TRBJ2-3	TGTGCCAGCAGTGGATTCACAGATACGCAGTATTTT	CASSGFTDTQYF
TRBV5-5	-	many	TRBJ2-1	TGTGCCAGCAGCTTGGGTGACTCATATCTTACAGCGGAGTTCTTC	CASSLGDSYLTAEFF
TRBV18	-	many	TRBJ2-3	TGTGCCAGCTCACCAGTGCCCAACTCAGATACGCAGTATTTT	CASSPVPNSDTQYF
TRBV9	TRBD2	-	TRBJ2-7	TGTGCCAGCAGCGTAGTCGGGGGGGCCGACGAGCAGTACTTC	CASSVVGGADEQYF
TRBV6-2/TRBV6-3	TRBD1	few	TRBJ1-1	TGTGCCAGCAGTTACCGATACCGGACAGGAACGGCTGAAGCTTTCTTT	CASSYRYRTGTAEAFF